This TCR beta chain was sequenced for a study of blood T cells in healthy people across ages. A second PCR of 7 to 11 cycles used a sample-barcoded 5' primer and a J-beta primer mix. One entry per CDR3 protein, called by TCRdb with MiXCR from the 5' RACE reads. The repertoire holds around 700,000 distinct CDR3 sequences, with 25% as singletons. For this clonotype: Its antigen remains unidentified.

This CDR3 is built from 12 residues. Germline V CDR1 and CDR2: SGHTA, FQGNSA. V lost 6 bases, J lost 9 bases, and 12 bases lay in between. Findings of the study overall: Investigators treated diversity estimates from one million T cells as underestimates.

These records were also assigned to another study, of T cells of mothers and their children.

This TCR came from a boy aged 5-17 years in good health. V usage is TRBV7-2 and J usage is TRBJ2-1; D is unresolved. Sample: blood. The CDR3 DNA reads TGTGCCAGCAGTGTCTTATTGGGTGAGCAGTTCTTC. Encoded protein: CASSVLLGEQFF.